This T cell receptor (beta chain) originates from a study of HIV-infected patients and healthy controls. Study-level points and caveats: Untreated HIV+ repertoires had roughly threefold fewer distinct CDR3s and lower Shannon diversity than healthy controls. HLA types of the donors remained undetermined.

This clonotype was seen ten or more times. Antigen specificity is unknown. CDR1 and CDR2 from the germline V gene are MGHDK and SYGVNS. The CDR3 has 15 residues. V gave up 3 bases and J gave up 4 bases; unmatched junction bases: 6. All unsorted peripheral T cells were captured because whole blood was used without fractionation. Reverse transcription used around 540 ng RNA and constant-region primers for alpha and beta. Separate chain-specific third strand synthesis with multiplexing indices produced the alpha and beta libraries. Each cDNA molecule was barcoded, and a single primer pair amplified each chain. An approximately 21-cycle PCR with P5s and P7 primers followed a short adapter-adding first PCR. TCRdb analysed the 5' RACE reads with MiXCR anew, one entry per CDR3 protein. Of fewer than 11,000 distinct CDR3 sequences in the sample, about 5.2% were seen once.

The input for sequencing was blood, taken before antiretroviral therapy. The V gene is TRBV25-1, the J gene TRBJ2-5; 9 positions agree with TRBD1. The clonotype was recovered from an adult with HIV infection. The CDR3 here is CASSDSQGAGETQYF. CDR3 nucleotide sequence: TGTGCCAGCAGTGACTCACAGGGGGCGGGAGAGACCCAGTACTTC.